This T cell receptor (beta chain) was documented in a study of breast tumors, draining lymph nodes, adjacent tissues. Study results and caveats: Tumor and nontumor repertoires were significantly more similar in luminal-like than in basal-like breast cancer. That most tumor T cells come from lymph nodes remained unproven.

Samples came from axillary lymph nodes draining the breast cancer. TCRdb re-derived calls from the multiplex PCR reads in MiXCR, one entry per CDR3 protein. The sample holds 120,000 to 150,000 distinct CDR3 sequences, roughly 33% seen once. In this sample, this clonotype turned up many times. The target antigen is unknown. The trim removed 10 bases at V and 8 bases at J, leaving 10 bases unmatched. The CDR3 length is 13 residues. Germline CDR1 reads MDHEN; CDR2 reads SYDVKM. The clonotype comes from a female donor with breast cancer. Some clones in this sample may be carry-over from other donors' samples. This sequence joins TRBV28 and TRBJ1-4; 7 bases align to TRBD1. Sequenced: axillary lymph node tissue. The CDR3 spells CAIRQGGGEKLFF. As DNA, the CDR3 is TGTGCCATCAGGCAGGGGGGGGGAGAAAAACTGTTTTTT.